These 16 T cell receptor beta chains were sequenced from one sample in a study of blood T cells in healthy people across ages. Through a sample-barcoded 5' primer and a J-beta primer mix, a second PCR was run for about 6 to 11 cycles. In TCRdb, the 5' RACE reads were re-called with MiXCR into one record per CDR3 protein. The sample has roughly 1,500,000 distinct CDR3 sequences, around two fifths seen once. The sample taken for sequencing was blood. These receptors came from a woman between 18 and 29 years old in good health.

This clonotype came up many times. The CDR3 bases are TGCAGCGTTGAAGATGGGGGGGAAGAGACCCAGTACTTC. It yields the protein CSVEDGGEETQYF. This chain links TRBV29-1 with TRBJ2-7; 7 bases line up with TRBD2. The end of the DNA is better explained by TRBJ2-5, so the J call may be wrong. The CDR3 has 13 amino acids. Germline-derived CDR1 and CDR2 are SQVTM and ANQGSEA.

This clonotype was detected only a few times. This chain uses TRBV3-1 with TRBJ2-1; perhaps D is TRBD1 or TRBD2 (5 bases each). CDR1 is LGHDT, CDR2 YNNKEL, per germline (reference sequence). CDR3 length: 16 residues. V shed 3 bases and J shed 8 bases, with 20 bases lying between them. For the CDR3, the DNA is TGTGCCAGCAGCCAGCCGGGACGAGCCCTTTGGGATGAGCAGTTCTTC. Protein sequence: CASSQPGRALWDEQFF.

Concerning this clonotype itself: This clone may be a read error of a much larger clone one base away. This chain joins TRBV3-1 and TRBJ2-5; D possibly matches TRBD1 or TRBD2 (5 bases each). The CDR3 is 13 residues long. Germline values: CDR1 LGHDT, CDR2 YNNKEL (reference sequence). The CDR3 sequence: CASSPRDQEAQYF. The CDR3 DNA reads as TGTGCCAGCAGCCCTCGGGACCAAGAGGCCCAGTACTTC.

The chain carries TRBV27 and TRBJ1-2; D is unresolved. The CDR3 is 12 residues long. Germline V gene data show CDR1 as MNHEY and CDR2 as SMNVEV (reference sequence). Trimming removed 4 bases at V and 6 bases at J, with 9 bases between. CDR3 DNA: TGTGCCAGCAGTTCCGGGATCGATGGCTACACCTTC. Protein sequence: CASSSGIDGYTF.

This clonotype came up a few times. The chain recombines TRBV3-1 with TRBJ2-7, with no clear D. CDR3 length: 12 amino acids. V shed 1 base and J shed 7 bases, with 8 bases lying between them. Germline-derived CDR1 and CDR2 are LGHDT and YNNKEL (reference sequence). CDR3 in amino acids: CASSQVRKEQYF. CDR3 nucleotide sequence: TGTGCCAGCAGCCAAGTGAGAAAGGAGCAGTACTTC.

This clonotype was seen a few times. The J gene is TRBJ2-3, the V gene TRBV4-1, with 10 nucleotides matching TRBD2. CDR1 is MGHRA, CDR2 YSYEKL, per germline. Trimming at V came to 5 bases and at J to 2 bases, leaving 7 bases not matched to a gene. CDR3 length: 16 amino acids. This CDR3 is CASSFGLADYTDTQYF. The CDR3 bases are TGCGCCAGCAGCTTCGGACTAGCGGATTACACAGATACGCAGTATTTT.

The rearrangement links TRBV7-9 to TRBJ1-5; D ambiguous. Germline loops: CDR1 SEHNR, CDR2 FQNEAQ (reference sequence). CDR3 size: 14 residues. V lost 3 bases and J lost 5, with 11 bases in between. The DNA for the CDR3 is TGTGCCAGCAGCTTTAAGAATTCTCATCAGCCCCAGCATTTT. Amino acids: CASSFKNSHQPQHF.

This clonotype showed up just a few times. The chain recombines TRBV21-1 with TRBJ2-5; TRBD2 is the table's D call, not checked against the DNA. TRBV21-1 counts as a pseudogene. The CDR3 is 20 residues long. The DNA for the CDR3 is TGTGCCAGCAGCAAAGGCGTTCCTAGCGGGAGTTGGGATATTTGGGAGACCCAGTACTTC. Amino acids: CASSKGVPSGSWDIWETQYF.

This clonotype was detected a few times. V is TRBV29-1 and J is TRBJ1-1; D remains ambiguous. The CDR3 runs 15 residues. Germline CDR1 is SQVTM and CDR2 is ANQGSEA. V was trimmed by 3 bases and J by 1 base, leaving 15 bases between them. The CDR3: CSVDGREGKNTEAFF. The DNA of the CDR3 is TGCAGCGTTGATGGGAGGGAGGGAAAGAACACTGAAGCTTTCTTT. Variable domain in full (rest from reference TRBV29-1 and TRBJ1-1): SAVISQKPSRDICQRGTSLTIQCQVDSQVTMMFWYRQQPGQSLTLIATANQGSEATYESGFVIDKFPISRPNLTFSTLTVSNMSPEDSSIYLCSVDGREGKNTEAFFGQGTRLTVV.

CDR3 DNA: TGTGCCAGTAGTATAGAGGGACTAGCGGCGATTCAAGAGACCCAGTACTTC. Translated: CASSIEGLAAIQETQYF. J is TRBJ2-5 and V is TRBV19; 11 nucleotides align to TRBD2. Per the germline V gene, CDR1 is LNHDA and CDR2 is SQIVND (reference sequence). The length of the CDR3 is 17 residues. V shed 0 bases, J shed 2 bases, and the junction held 5 bases outside the gene matches.

The chain uses TRBV4-2 and TRBJ1-2; D unresolved. Germline CDR1 is LGHNA and CDR2 is YNFKEQ. The CDR3 extends over 15 amino acids. V dropped 0 bases and J dropped 0 bases, with 8 bases sitting between them. In DNA, the CDR3 is TGTGCCAGCAGCCAAGAGGGCGGTACTAACTATGGCTACACCTTC. Its translation is CASSQEGGTNYGYTF.

This chain connects TRBV12-3 or TRBV12-4 to TRBJ2-6, with TRBD1 matching 9 bases. With V trimmed by 6 bases and J by 0 bases, 6 bases remained unmatched. The CDR3 runs to 17 residues. DNA for the CDR3: TGTGCCAGCAGCCGGGGACAGGGCCGCTCTGGGGCCAACGTCCTGACTTTC. Its translation is CASSRGQGRSGANVLTF.

This clonotype turned up a few times. The chain is built from TRBV12-3 or TRBV12-4 and TRBJ2-7; 8 bases align to TRBD1. V trimming: 5 bases; J trimming: 7 bases; junction bases outside the gene matches: 7. The CDR3 contains 13 residues. The CDR3 reads CASSQGALREQYF. CDR3 nucleotide sequence: TGTGCCAGCAGTCAGGGGGCCCTGAGGGAGCAGTACTTC.

The rearrangement joins TRBV20-1 to TRBJ2-1, with 8 bases fitting TRBD2. The CDR3 covers 15 residues. J lost 7 bases, V lost 3 bases, and 11 bases had no gene match. Germline-derived CDR1 and CDR2 are DFQATT and SNEGSKA (reference sequence). CDR3 in DNA: TGCAGTGCTAGGGGGACTAGAGGAGTTCGTAATGAGCAGTTCTTC. This codes for CSARGTRGVRNEQFF.

This clonotype was picked up a small number of times. The chain links TRBV29-1 to TRBJ2-6; 12 bases are a match to TRBD1. Germline V gene sequence: CDR1 SQVTM, CDR2 ANQGSEA. V dropped 3 bases and J dropped 4; count of bases not matched to a gene: 1. The CDR3 contains 15 residues. CDR3 coding DNA: TGCAGCGTTGAGGGACAGGGGGCGGGGGCCAACGTCCTGACTTTC. Protein product: CSVEGQGAGANVLTF.

The chain carries TRBV19 and TRBJ1-2; 7 bases match TRBD1. V lost 5 bases and J lost 1; bases outside the gene matches: 13. The V gene's germline CDR1 is LNHDA and CDR2 SQIVND (reference sequence). The CDR3 covers 17 residues. This CDR3 reads CASSLNGNRGRNYGYTF. The DNA for the CDR3 is TGTGCCAGTAGTCTAAATGGCAACAGGGGCCGTAACTATGGCTACACCTTC.